A single sample gave rise to the 19 T cell receptor beta chains below, sequenced in a study of breast tumors, draining lymph nodes, adjacent tissues. Samples came from axillary lymph nodes draining the breast cancer. One entry per CDR3 protein, called by TCRdb with MiXCR from the multiplex PCR reads. The sample has approximately 130,000 distinct CDR3 sequences, around 20% seen once; the top ten hold 2.2%. Sequenced sample: axillary lymph node tissue. The receptors originated from a female donor with breast cancer. Some clones in this sample may be carry-over from other donors' samples.

This clonotype was counted many times. The CDR3 region is CASSLGLGYREQYF. The CDR3, as DNA: TGTGCCAGCAGTTTAGGATTGGGGTATCGCGAGCAGTACTTC. The chain uses TRBV6-5 and TRBJ2-7; no firm D call. V was clipped by 4 bases and J by 6 bases, with 16 bases between them. This CDR3 is built from 14 residues. Germline V CDR1 and CDR2: MNHEY, SVGAGI.

This clonotype was recorded many times. This sequence joins TRBV5-1 and TRBJ2-1; 14 bases match TRBD2. Germline V gene lookup returns CDR1 SGHRS and CDR2 YFSETQ. The CDR3 sequence is 15 residues long. With 4 bases clipped from V and 8 bases from J, the junction kept 5 bases outside the gene matches. CDR3 in amino acids: CASSRTSGRKDEQFF. CDR3 coding DNA: TGCGCCAGCAGCCGGACTAGCGGGAGGAAGGATGAGCAGTTCTTC.

This clonotype was counted many times. The chain uses TRBV5-4 and TRBJ1-2, with D possibly matching TRBD1 (6 bases). Germline V lookup: CDR1 SGHNT, CDR2 YYREEE (reference sequence). V lost 4 bases and J 4 bases, leaving 17 bases between the germline ends. The CDR3 totals 15 residues. As DNA, the CDR3 is TGTGCCAGCAGCCCCGAGACAGGAGCGAGCTATGGCTACACCTTC. Translation: CASSPETGASYGYTF.

The table lists this clonotype with many counts. The chain carries TRBV5-1 and TRBJ2-7, with TRBD1 as a possible D gene (5 bases). Trimming cost V 0 bases and J 0 bases, with 7 bases left between them. This CDR3 is built from 14 residues. CDR1 and CDR2 (germline): SGHRS, YFSETQ. CDR3 amino acids: CASSLGQGSYEQYF. As DNA, the CDR3 is TGCGCCAGCAGCTTGGGGCAGGGCTCCTACGAGCAGTACTTC.

The chain uses TRBV13 and TRBJ2-2; D is unclear. CDR3 length: 16 amino acids. Trimming removed 2 bases at V and 0 bases at J, with 10 bases between. CDR1 is PRHDT and CDR2 is FYEKMQ in the germline V gene (reference sequence). The DNA of the CDR3 is TGTGCCAGCAGCTTAAGCACCAACGCGAACACCGGGGAGCTGTTTTTT. Its protein is CASSLSTNANTGELFF.

This clonotype was recorded at least ten times. The rearrangement links TRBV7-9 to TRBJ2-3; perhaps TRBD2 as D (6 bases). The length of the CDR3 is 15 residues. Germline CDR1 SEHNR, CDR2 FQNEAQ (reference sequence). V shed 1 base and J shed 4 bases, with 12 bases lying between them. In nucleotides, the CDR3 is TGTGCCAGCAGCTTAGTTATGACGGGAGCAGATACGCAGTATTTT. Translation: CASSLVMTGADTQYF.

The rearrangement joins TRBV28 to TRBJ1-4; D is perhaps TRBD1 (6 bases). The germline CDR1 and CDR2 sequences are MDHEN and SYDVKM. Trimming removed 8 bases at V and 8 bases at J, with 15 bases between. CDR3 length equals 13 residues. The CDR3 DNA reads TGTGCCAGCCATACAGGGCGCGGGGAAAAACTGTTTTTT. It is translated as CASHTGRGEKLFF.

This clonotype has a count of ten or more. The genes are TRBV20-1 and TRBJ2-7; 8 positions match TRBD1. Germline V CDR1 and CDR2: DFQATT, SNEGSKA (reference sequence). The CDR3 is 11 residues long. Trimming cost V 5 bases and J 4 bases; bases outside gene matches: 1. The CDR3 DNA follows: TGCAGTGCTGGGACAGGTTACGAGCAGTACTTC. Protein product: CSAGTGYEQYF.

The V and J genes are TRBV20-1 and TRBJ1-5; 7 bases fit TRBD1. The length of the CDR3 is 14 residues. The V segment lost 4 bases and the J segment 4 bases; nucleotides outside the gene matches: 7. From germline, CDR1 is DFQATT and CDR2 SNEGSKA (reference sequence). The CDR3 spells CSAMAGGGNQPQHF. DNA of the CDR3: TGCAGTGCTATGGCAGGGGGAGGAAATCAGCCCCAGCATTTT.

As regards this clonotype: It may be a read error: a sequence one base away is much more abundant. This chain links TRBV5-5 with TRBJ1-5; D remains ambiguous. This CDR3 region has 15 residues. Per germline, CDR1 SGHKS and CDR2 YYEKEE (reference sequence). The CDR3 DNA follows: TGTGCCAGCAACTTGATCGCAGGTGGCGGTCAGCCCCAGCATTTT. This translates into CASNLIAGGGQPQHF.

This clonotype was seen at least ten times. The chain links TRBV7-9 to TRBJ2-7; 9 bases fit TRBD1. The junction had 3 bases not matched to a gene; V was cut back by 5 bases and J by 7 bases. The CDR3 is made up of 12 amino acids. The germline V gene has CDR1 SEHNR and CDR2 FQNEAQ (reference sequence). CDR3: CASSQTGGEQYF. CDR3 DNA: TGTGCCAGCAGCCAGACAGGGGGAGAGCAGTACTTC.

This clonotype was seen once. A much larger clonotype is one base distant, so this may be a read error. The chain recombines TRBV7-8 with TRBJ2-1; D is perhaps TRBD1 (6 bases). The CDR3 contains 15 residues. Germline V gene data show CDR1 as SGHVS and CDR2 as FQNEAQ. The CDR3 loop reads CASSALDRNYNERFF. CDR3 DNA: TGTGCCAGCAGCGCCCTGGACAGAAACTACAATGAGCGGTTCTTC.

As for this clonotype: Possible read error: a much larger clone is one base away. CDR3 sequence (DNA): TGTGCCAGCAGCTTAGCTTCTTGGCCTAGCGGGCAGTACGAGCAGTGCTTC. Its translation: CASSLASWPSGQYEQCF. This chain joins TRBV11-2 and TRBJ2-7, with 8 bases identical to TRBD2. This CDR3 has 17 residues. CDR1 and CDR2 from the germline V gene are SGHAT and FQNNGV.

In its sample, this clonotype was seen many times. The V gene is TRBV6-5, the J gene TRBJ2-7; either TRBD1 or TRBD2 may supply D (5 bases each). V was pared by 4 bases and J by 1 base, with 8 bases between. CDR3 size: 13 residues. Germline CDR1 reads MNHEY; CDR2 reads SVGAGI. Here the CDR3 reads CASSWGSSYEQYF. The CDR3 nucleotides are TGTGCCAGCAGTTGGGGGAGTTCCTACGAGCAGTACTTC.

This clonotype was observed many times. The chain is built from TRBV30 and TRBJ1-6; TRBD1 might be the D (5 bases). Germline lookup yields CDR1 GTSNPN and CDR2 SVGIG (reference sequence). The CDR3 length is 14 residues. The CDR3 region is CAWAWTGVNSPLHF. The CDR3 DNA reads TGTGCGTGGGCCTGGACGGGGGTTAATTCACCCCTCCACTTT.

This clonotype has a count of ten or more. V usage is TRBV20-1 and J usage is TRBJ1-2; D gene unclear. The CDR3 loop spans 14 amino acids. The V gene's germline CDR1 is DFQATT and CDR2 SNEGSKA (reference sequence). Trimming left V 3 bases short and J 4 bases short, with 15 bases between. CDR3 DNA: TGCAGTGCTAGTAGCGGGCTCCCCGGCTATGGCTACACCTTC. As protein: CSASSGLPGYGYTF.

This chain joins TRBV15 and TRBJ2-5; D is perhaps TRBD1 (5 bases). The V and J ends lost 4 bases and 5 bases respectively, with 11 bases between them. The CDR3 is 13 residues long. Germline lookup yields CDR1 LNHNV and CDR2 YYDKDF (reference sequence). CDR3 amino acids: CATSNWGTETQYF. The CDR3 region has the DNA TGTGCCACCAGCAACTGGGGCACGGAGACCCAGTACTTC. The variable domain in full, completed from reference TRBV15 and TRBJ2-5, reads DAMVIQNPRYQVTQFGKPVTLSCSQTLNHNVMYWYQQKSSQAPKLLFHYYDKDFNNEADTPDNFQSRRPNTSFCFLDIRSPGLGDTAMYLCATSNWGTETQYFGPGTRLLVL.

Of note for this clonotype: One base away lies a much larger clone, so this may be a sequencing read error. The chain recombines TRBV20-1 with TRBJ2-1; no clear D. Per germline, CDR1 DFQATT and CDR2 SNEGSKA (reference sequence). This CDR3 contains 13 residues. V was pared by 6 bases and J by 2 bases, with 11 bases between. CDR3 sequence reads: CSASKHPYNEQFF. In nucleotides, the CDR3 is TGCAGTGCCTCAAAACATCCCTACAATGAGCAGTTCTTC.

In its sample, this clonotype was seen many times. The rearrangement links TRBV7-8 to TRBJ1-3; D is uncertain. Germline assignment: CDR1 SGHVS and CDR2 FQNEAQ. This CDR3 comprises 15 residues. Trimming removed 5 bases from V and 2 bases from J, with 13 bases in between. The CDR3 DNA is TGTGCCAGCAGCCCAGGAGGGCTTACTGGAAACACCATATATTTT. Amino acids: CASSPGGLTGNTIYF.